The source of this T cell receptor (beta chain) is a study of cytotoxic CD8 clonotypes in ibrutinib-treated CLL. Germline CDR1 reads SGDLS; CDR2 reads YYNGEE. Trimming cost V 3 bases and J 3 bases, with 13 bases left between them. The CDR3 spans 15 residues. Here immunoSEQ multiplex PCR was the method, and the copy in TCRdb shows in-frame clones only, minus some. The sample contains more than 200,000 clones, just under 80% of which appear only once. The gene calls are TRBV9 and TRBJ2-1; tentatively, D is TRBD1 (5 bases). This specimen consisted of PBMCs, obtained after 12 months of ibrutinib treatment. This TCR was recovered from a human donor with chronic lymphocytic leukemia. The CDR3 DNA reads TGTGCCAGCAGCGGAGTAGGGGAACGCTACAATGAGCAGTTCTTC. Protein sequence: CASSGVGERYNEQFF.